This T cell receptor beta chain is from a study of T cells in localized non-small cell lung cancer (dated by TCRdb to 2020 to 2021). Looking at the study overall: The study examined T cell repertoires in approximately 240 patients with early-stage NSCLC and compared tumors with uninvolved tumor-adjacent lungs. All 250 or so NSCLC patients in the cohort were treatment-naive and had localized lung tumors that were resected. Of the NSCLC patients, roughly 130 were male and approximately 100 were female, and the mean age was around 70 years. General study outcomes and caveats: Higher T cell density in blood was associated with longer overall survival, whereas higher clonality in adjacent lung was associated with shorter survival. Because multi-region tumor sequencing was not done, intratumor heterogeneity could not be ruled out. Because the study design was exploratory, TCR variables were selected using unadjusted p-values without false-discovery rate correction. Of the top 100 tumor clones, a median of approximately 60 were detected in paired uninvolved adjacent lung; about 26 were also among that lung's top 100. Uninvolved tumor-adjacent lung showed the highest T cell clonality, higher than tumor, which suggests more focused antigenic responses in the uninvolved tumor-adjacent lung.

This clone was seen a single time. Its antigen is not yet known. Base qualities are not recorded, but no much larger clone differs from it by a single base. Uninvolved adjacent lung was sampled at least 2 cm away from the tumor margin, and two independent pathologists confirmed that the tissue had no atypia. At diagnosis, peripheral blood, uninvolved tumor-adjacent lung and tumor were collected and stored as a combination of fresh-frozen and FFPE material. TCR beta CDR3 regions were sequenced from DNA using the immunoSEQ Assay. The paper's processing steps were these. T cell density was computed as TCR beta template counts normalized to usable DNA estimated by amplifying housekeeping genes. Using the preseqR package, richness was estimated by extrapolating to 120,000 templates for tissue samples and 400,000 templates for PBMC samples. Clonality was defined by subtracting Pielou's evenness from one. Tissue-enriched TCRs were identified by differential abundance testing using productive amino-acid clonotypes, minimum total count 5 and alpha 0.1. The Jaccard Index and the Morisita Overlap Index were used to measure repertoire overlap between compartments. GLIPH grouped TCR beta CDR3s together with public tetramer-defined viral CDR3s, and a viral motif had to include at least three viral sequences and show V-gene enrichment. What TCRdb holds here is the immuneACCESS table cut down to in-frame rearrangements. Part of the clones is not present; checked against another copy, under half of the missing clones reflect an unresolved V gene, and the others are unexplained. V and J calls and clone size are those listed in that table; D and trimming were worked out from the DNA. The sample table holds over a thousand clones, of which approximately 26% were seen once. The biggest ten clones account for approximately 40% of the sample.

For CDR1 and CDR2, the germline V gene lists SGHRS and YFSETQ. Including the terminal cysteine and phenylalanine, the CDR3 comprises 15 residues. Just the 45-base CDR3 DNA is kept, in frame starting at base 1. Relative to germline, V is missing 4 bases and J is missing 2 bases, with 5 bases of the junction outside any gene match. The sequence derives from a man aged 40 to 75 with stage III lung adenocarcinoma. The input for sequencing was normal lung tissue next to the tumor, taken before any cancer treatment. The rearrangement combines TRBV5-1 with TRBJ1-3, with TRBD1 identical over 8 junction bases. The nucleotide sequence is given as TGCGCCAGCAGCGCCAGGGGGCAGGCTGGAAACACCATATATTTT. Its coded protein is CASSARGQAGNTIYF.